The present T cell receptor beta chain was sequenced within a study of patients and donors after allogeneic stem cell transplantation. TCRdb passed the RT-PCR reads through MiXCR, listing each CDR3 protein once. Among about 400,000 distinct CDR3 sequences, 15% to 20% were seen once, and the ten largest hold around 6.8%. The receptor was isolated from a human donor who was either an allogeneic HSCT recipient or a stem cell or donor lymphocyte infusion donor (not recorded which). It is not recorded whose cells these are; they may come from a transplant donor. Sequenced: blood, either unsorted or a sorted T cell fraction (not recorded which).

CDR3 nucleotides: TGTGCCATCAGTGATCGTCTCCCGGGGCAGTTCTTC. It translates to CAISDRLPGQFF. The chain joins TRBV10-3 to TRBJ2-1; D gene ambiguous. Trimming took off 3 bases at V and 12 bases at J, with 12 bases between the two ends. The CDR3 is made up of 12 amino acids. The germline gives CDR1 ENHRY, CDR2 SYGVKD.